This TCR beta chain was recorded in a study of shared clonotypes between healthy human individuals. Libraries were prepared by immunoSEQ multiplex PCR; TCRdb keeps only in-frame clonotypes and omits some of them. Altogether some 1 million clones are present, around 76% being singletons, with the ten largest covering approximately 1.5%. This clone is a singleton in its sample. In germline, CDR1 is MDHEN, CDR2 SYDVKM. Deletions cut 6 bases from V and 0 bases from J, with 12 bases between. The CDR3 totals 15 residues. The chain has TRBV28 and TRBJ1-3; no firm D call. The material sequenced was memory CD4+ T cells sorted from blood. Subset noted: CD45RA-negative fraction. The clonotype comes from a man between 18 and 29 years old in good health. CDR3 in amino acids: CASRGDSRSGNTIYF. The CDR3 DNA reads TGTGCCAGCAGGGGAGACTCCCGCTCTGGAAACACCATATATTTT.